These T cell receptor beta chains were read from a single sample in a study of blood T cell repertoires in COVID-19. Libraries were prepared by immunoSEQ multiplex PCR; TCRdb keeps only in-frame clonotypes and omits some of them. The sample consists of about 200,000 clones, 75% to 85% of them appearing once. The sequenced sample consisted of peripheral blood. These receptors all stem from a woman aged 35 to 49 with COVID-19, enrolled during active disease. CDR3s include the opening cysteine and the closing phenylalanine or tryptophan. The D gene is left open where the match is weak. Clone size, where shown, is once, few, many, or a class for clones that have expanded.

size,J,D,V,DNA,CDR3
-,TRBJ2-3,TRBD2,TRBV7-3,TGTGCCAGCAGCGCGGGACTAGCGGGCACAGATACGCAGTATTTT,CASSAGLAGTDTQYF
-,TRBJ2-2,-,TRBV7-3,TGTGCCAGCAGCTTACGGGGGACGGACACCGGGGAGCTGTTTTTT,CASSLRGTDTGELFF
-,TRBJ2-7,TRBD2,TRBV2,TGTGCCACAGGACTAGCGTCCTACGAGCAGTACTTC,CATGLASYEQYF
once,TRBJ2-1,TRBD2,TRBV7-3,TGTGCCAGCAGCTCTATCGGGGGGGCCCGTAATGAGCAGTTCTTC,CASSSIGGARNEQFF
-,TRBJ2-1,TRBD1,TRBV5-1,TGCGCCAGCAGCCCCGACCTGACAGGGAACTACAATGAGCAGTTCTTC,CASSPDLTGNYNEQFF
few,TRBJ2-1,TRBD2,TRBV30,TGTGCCTGGAGATCGCTAGCGGGTGGGAATGAGCAGTTCTTC,CAWRSLAGGNEQFF
few,TRBJ1-2,TRBD1,TRBV6-5,TGTGCCAGCAGGGACAGGGACTATGGCTACACCTTC,CASRDRDYGYTF
few,TRBJ2-3,-,TRBV23-1,TGCGCCAGCAGTCAACGCCCGGGGTCGATTACAGATACGCAGTATTTT,CASSQRPGSITDTQYF
-,TRBJ2-1,TRBD1,TRBV7-3,TGTGCCAGCAGCCCAGGACAGGCGTACTACAATGAGCAGTTCTTC,CASSPGQAYYNEQFF
-,TRBJ2-1,TRBD2,TRBV30,TGTGCCTGGAGGACCGGCGGGAGCTCCTACAATGAGCAGTTCTTC,CAWRTGGSSYNEQFF
-,TRBJ1-1,-,TRBV5-1,TGCGCCAGCAGCTTTTTAGAACAGGGAGGGACTGAAGCTTTCTTT,CASSFLEQGGTEAFF
few,TRBJ2-7,-,TRBV6-2/TRBV6-3,TGTGCCAGCAGTTCTCCCCGATCATACAGGCACGAGCAGTACTTC,CASSSPRSYRHEQYF
few,TRBJ2-7,-,TRBV7-9,TGTGCCAGCAGCTTAGCGTTAGTGGCCGCGGACGAGCAGTACTTC,CASSLALVAADEQYF
many,TRBJ2-1,-,TRBV2,TGTGCCAGCAGTGGACTCGCCAATGAGCAGTTCTTC,CASSGLANEQFF
-,TRBJ1-2,TRBD1,TRBV18,TGTGCCAGCTCAGGACAGGGTATCGGCTACACCTTC,CASSGQGIGYTF
-,TRBJ2-7,-,TRBV5-6,TGTGCCAGCAGCTTTCTCGGGGGCTCCTACGAGCAGTACTTC,CASSFLGGSYEQYF
-,TRBJ1-6,TRBD1,TRBV10-3,TGTGCCATCAGTGGGACAGGGAACTCACCCCTCCACTTT,CAISGTGNSPLHF
-,TRBJ1-2,TRBD1,TRBV12-3/TRBV12-4,TGTGCCAGCAGTCAGGGGGACACAGGAGGCTACACCTTC,CASSQGDTGGYTF
few,TRBJ2-2,-,TRBV5-1,TGCGCCAGCAGCTGGCGGGGCGGGGAGCTGTTTTTT,CASSWRGGELFF
-,TRBJ2-5,TRBD2,TRBV5-1,TGCGCCAGCAGTTTTAGCGGGGGGGCCAGGGAGACCCAGTACTTC,CASSFSGGARETQYF
-,TRBJ2-5,TRBD2,TRBV5-1,TGCGCCAGCAGCCTGAACCATTTGACTAGCGGGGGACCTTACCAAGAGACCCAGTACTTC,CASSLNHLTSGGPYQETQYF
-,TRBJ1-6,-,TRBV19,TGTGCCAGTAGTACTTCTAATTCACCCCTCCACTTT,CASSTSNSPLHF
-,TRBJ2-3,TRBD2,TRBV7-6,TGTGCCAGCAGCCTCCGGACTAGCGGGAGCTTAAGGGGAGATACGCAGTATTTT,CASSLRTSGSLRGDTQYF
-,TRBJ2-3,TRBD2,TRBV4-1,TGCGCCAGCAGCGATAGCGGGAGTGGGGATACGCAGTATTTT,CASSDSGSGDTQYF
once,TRBJ2-7,-,TRBV29-1,TGCAGCGTTGAGTCCGCAGTCTCCTACGAGCAGTACTTC,CSVESAVSYEQYF
-,TRBJ2-1,-,TRBV27,TGTGCCAGCAGTTTTTCGACTAGTCGGTACAATGAGCAGTTCTTC,CASSFSTSRYNEQFF
-,TRBJ1-4,-,TRBV6-5,TGTGCCAGCAGGTCTTACGGGGGGGCTAATGAAAAACTGTTTTTT,CASRSYGGANEKLFF
-,TRBJ2-7,TRBD1,TRBV24-1,TGTGCCACCAGGCCGGGACAGGGATCCTACGAGCAGTACTTC,CATRPGQGSYEQYF
once,TRBJ2-1,-,TRBV10-1,TGCGCCAGCAGTTACAACCTAGAAAATGAGCAGTTCTTC,CASSYNLENEQFF
-,TRBJ2-5,TRBD1,TRBV5-1,TGCGCCAGCAGCTTGGCTGGACAGGGGCCAGAGACCCAGTACTTC,CASSLAGQGPETQYF
-,TRBJ2-2,-,TRBV5-8,TGTGCCAGAGCCCAACTGATGGGGGAGCTGTTTTTT,CARAQLMGELFF
-,TRBJ2-5,-,TRBV19,TGTGCCAGTGGGGGCGGTAGGAAAGAGACCCAGTACTTC,CASGGGRKETQYF
-,TRBJ2-1,-,TRBV6-1,TGTGCCAGCAGTGAAGCGGGGGCTAACTACAATGAGCAGTTCTTC,CASSEAGANYNEQFF
-,TRBJ2-3,-,TRBV6-5,TGTGCCAGCTCGTGGCGGGGACCCACAGATACGCAGTATTTT,CASSWRGPTDTQYF
-,TRBJ1-3,-,TRBV28,TGTGCCAGCAGTGGCCACAGGGCTGGAAACACCATATATTTT,CASSGHRAGNTIYF
-,TRBJ2-1,TRBD2,TRBV6-5,TGTGCCAGCAGTCTAGCGGGAGGCCCCTACAATGAGCAGTTCTTC,CASSLAGGPYNEQFF
-,TRBJ1-1,-,TRBV6-5,TGTGCCAGCACTGGGCAAATTGACACTGAAGCTTTCTTT,CASTGQIDTEAFF
-,TRBJ1-2,-,TRBV19,TGTGCCAGTAGTATCACAGGGCGCTACACCTTC,CASSITGRYTF
-,TRBJ1-1,-,TRBV7-2,TGTGCCAGCAGCTCATCCTGGAGGGGCACTGAAGCTTTCTTT,CASSSSWRGTEAFF
-,TRBJ1-2,TRBD1,TRBV6-2/TRBV6-3,TGTGCCAGCAGTTCCGGACAGGGGTCCTATGGCTACACCTTC,CASSSGQGSYGYTF
-,TRBJ2-4,TRBD2,TRBV19,TGTGCCAGTAGTCTTGACGGGACTAGCGGGGTCTTAGCCAAAAACATTCAGTACTTC,CASSLDGTSGVLAKNIQYF
-,TRBJ2-7,TRBD1,TRBV18,TGTGCCAGCTCCTCCGGGACAGGGGCCTACGAGCAGTACTTC,CASSSGTGAYEQYF
-,TRBJ1-3,-,TRBV4-3,TGCGCCAGCGGCAGGACTACTGGAAACACCATATATTTT,CASGRTTGNTIYF
once,TRBJ2-3,TRBD2,TRBV29-1,TGCAGCGTGATACTAGCGGGGGGTACAGATACGCAGTATTTT,CSVILAGGTDTQYF
-,TRBJ1-3,-,TRBV18,TGTGCCAGCTCACCTAAGAGGGACATTCGGGGAAACACCATATATTTT,CASSPKRDIRGNTIYF
-,TRBJ2-2,TRBD1,TRBV24-1,TGTGCCACCAGTCGAGGGGGCAGCGGGGAGCTGTTTTTT,CATSRGGSGELFF
-,TRBJ1-4,-,TRBV1,TGCACGGCCCAAAGGGGGGGCAGAGCTGCAACTAATGAAAAACTGTTTTTT,CTAQRGGRAATNEKLFF